This TCR beta chain was identified during a study of response to subunit inactivated influenza vaccine. Broader study findings: Few additional T cells are recruited per seasonal influenza vaccination, authors suggested.

A remark on this clonotype: Its antigen is undetermined.

Germline V lookup: CDR1 LGHDT, CDR2 YNNKEL (reference sequence). This CDR3 is 19 amino acids long. Trimming took 1 base from V and 6 from J; bases not matched to a gene: 18. TCRdb reprocessed the RT-PCR reads with MiXCR, giving one entry per CDR3 protein. Among under 500,000 distinct CDR3 sequences listed, about 10% were seen once. This receptor was obtained from a man aged 50-60 years who received an inactivated influenza vaccine. The specimen comprised PBMCs from blood, sampled about 6 weeks after vaccination. The chain employs TRBV3-1 and TRBJ1-2; 9 bases line up with TRBD1. The CDR3 nucleotides read TGTGCCAGCAGCCAAGTGAGGGCCTCCGGGACAGGGCCTCGAAATGGCTACACCTTC. Translated, it gives CASSQVRASGTGPRNGYTF.